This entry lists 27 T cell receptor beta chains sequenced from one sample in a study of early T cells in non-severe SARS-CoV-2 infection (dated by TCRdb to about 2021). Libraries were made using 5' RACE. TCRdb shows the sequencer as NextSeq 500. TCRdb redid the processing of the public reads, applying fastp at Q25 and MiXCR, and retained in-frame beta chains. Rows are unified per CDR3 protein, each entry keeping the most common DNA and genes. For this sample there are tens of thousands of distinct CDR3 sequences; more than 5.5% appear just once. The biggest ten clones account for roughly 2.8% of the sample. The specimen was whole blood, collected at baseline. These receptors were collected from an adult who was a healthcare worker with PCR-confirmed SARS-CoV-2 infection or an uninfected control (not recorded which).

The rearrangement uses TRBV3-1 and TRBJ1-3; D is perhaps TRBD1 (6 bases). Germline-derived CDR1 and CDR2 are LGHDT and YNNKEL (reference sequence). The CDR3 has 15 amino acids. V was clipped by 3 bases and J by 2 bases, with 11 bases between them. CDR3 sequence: CASSQAPGAGNTIYF. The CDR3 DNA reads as TGTGCCAGCAGCCAGGCCCCAGGGGCTGGAAACACCATATATTTT.

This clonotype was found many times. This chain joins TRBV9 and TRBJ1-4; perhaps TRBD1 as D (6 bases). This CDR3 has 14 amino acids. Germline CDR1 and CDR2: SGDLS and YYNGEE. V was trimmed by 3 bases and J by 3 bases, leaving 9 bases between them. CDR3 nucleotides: TGTGCCAGCAGCGCGGACAGATCTAATGAAAAACTGTTTTTT. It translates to CASSADRSNEKLFF.

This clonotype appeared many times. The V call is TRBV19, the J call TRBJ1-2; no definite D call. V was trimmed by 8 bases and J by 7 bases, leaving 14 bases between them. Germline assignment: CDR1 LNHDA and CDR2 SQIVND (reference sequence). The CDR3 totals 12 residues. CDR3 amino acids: CASFSEGGGYTF. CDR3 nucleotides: TGTGCCAGTTTTTCCGAGGGCGGTGGCTACACCTTC.

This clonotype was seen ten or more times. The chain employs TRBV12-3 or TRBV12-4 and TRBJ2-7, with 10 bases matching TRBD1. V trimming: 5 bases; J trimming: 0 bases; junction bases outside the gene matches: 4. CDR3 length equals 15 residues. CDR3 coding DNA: TGTGCCAGCAGTCCGGGACAGGGGCTCTCCTACGAGCAGTACTTC. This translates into CASSPGQGLSYEQYF.

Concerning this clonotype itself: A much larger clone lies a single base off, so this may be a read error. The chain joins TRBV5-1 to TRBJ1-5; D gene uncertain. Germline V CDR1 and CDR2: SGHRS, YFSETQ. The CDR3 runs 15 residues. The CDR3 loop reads CVSSVGDRGNQPQHF. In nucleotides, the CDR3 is TGCGTCAGCAGCGTGGGCGATCGGGGCAATCAGCCCCAGCATTTT.

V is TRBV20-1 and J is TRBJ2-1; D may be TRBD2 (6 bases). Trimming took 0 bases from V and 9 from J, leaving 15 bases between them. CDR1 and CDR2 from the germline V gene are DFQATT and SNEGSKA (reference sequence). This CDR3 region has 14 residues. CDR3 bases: TGCAGTGCTAGAGATCCCACTATCGGGAGTGAGCAGTTCTTC. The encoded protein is CSARDPTIGSEQFF.

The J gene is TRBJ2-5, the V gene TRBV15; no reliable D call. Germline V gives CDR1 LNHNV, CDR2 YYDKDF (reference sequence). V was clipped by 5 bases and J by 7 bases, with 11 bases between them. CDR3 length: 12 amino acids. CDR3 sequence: CATSDSFGTQYF. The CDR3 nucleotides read TGTGCCACCAGCGACTCATTCGGGACCCAGTACTTC.

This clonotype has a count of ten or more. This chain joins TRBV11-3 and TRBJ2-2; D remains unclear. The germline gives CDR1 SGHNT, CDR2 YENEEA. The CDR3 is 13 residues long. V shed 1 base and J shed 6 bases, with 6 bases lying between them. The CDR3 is CASSLASSGELFF. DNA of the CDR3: TGTGCCAGCAGCTTAGCGAGCTCCGGGGAGCTGTTTTTT.

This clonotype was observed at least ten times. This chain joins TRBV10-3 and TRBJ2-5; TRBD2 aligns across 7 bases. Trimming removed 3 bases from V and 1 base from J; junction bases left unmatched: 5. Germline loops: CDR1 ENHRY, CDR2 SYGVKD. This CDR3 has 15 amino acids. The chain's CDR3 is CAISETSDPQETQYF. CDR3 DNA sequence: TGTGCCATCAGTGAAACTAGCGATCCCCAAGAGACCCAGTACTTC.

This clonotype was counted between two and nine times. For the CDR3, the DNA is TGCGCCAGCAGCCAAGAAGCTGCGCGGCAAAATGAGCAGTTCTTC. This sequence encodes CASSQEAARQNEQFF. The chain has TRBV4-3 and TRBJ2-1, with D hard to call. Per the germline V gene, CDR1 is LGHNA and CDR2 is YSLEER. This CDR3 is built from 15 residues. The V end was cut by 0 bases, the J end by 7 bases, with 13 bases between.

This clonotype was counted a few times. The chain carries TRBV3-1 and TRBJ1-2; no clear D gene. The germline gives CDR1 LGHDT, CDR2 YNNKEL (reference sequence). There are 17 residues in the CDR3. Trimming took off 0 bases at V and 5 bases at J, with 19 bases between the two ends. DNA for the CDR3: TGTGCCAGCAGCCAAGATTTGTCGACGGGCCTTACATATGGCTACACCTTC. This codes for CASSQDLSTGLTYGYTF.

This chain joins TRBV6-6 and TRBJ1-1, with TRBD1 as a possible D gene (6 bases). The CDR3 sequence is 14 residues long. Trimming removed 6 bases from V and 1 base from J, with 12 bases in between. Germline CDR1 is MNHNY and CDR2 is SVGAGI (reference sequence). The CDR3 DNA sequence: TGTGCCAGCAGCACAACAGGGCCGAACACTGAAGCTTTCTTT. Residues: CASSTTGPNTEAFF.

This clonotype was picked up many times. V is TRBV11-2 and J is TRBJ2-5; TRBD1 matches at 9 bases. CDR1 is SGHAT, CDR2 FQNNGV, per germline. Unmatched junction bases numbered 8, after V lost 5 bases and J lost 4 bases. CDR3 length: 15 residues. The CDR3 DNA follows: TGTGCCAGCAGCCAGGAACAGGGGGCCATAGAGACCCAGTACTTC. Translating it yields CASSQEQGAIETQYF.

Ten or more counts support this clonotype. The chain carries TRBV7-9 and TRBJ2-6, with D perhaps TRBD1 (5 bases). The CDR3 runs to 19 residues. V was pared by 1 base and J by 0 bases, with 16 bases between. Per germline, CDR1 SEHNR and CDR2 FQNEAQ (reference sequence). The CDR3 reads CASSLVAAGPSSGANVLTF. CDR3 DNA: TGTGCCAGCAGCTTAGTGGCGGCAGGGCCCAGCTCTGGGGCCAACGTCCTGACTTTC.

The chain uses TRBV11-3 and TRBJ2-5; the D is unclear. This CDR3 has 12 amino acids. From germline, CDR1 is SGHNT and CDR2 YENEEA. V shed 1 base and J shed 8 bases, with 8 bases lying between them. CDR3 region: CASSLAGSTQYF. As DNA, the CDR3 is TGTGCCAGCAGCTTAGCCGGGTCCACCCAGTACTTC.

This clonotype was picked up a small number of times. The CDR3 DNA sequence: TGTGCCAGCAGCCTTACAAACACAGATACGCAGTATTTT. Its protein product is CASSLTNTDTQYF. V usage is TRBV7-8 and J usage is TRBJ2-3; D uncertain. Trimming stripped 5 bases from V and 2 bases from J, with 8 bases between. Germline CDR1 SGHVS, CDR2 FQNEAQ. The CDR3 contains 13 residues.

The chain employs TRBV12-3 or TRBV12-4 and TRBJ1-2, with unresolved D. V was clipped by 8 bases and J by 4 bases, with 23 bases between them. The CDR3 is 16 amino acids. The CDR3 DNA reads TGTGCCAGCTCTCAGTTTAGGTCAGCAACCGTCTATGGCTACACCTTC. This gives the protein CASSQFRSATVYGYTF.

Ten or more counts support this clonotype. The CDR3 here is CASSGQGGTEAFF. DNA for the CDR3: TGTGCCAGCTCCGGACAAGGAGGCACTGAAGCTTTCTTT. This chain connects TRBV2 to TRBJ1-1; weak D call: TRBD1 (5 bases). CDR1 and CDR2 (germline): SNHLY, FYNNEI. The CDR3 runs to 13 residues. V lost 8 bases to trimming and J lost 4 bases, with 14 bases between them. Together with reference TRBV2 and TRBJ1-1, the CDR3 gives the full variable domain: EPEVTQTPSHQVTQMGQEVILRCVPISNHLYFYWYRQILGQKVEFLVSFYNNEISEKSEIFDDQFSVERPDGSNFTLKIRSTKLEDSAMYFCASSGQGGTEAFFGQGTRLTVV.

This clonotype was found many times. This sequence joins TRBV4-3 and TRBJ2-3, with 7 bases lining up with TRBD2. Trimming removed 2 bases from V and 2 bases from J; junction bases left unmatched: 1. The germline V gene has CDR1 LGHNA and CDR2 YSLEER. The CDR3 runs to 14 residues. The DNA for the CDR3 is TGCGCCAGCAGCCAACGGGAGGCCACAGATACGCAGTATTTT. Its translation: CASSQREATDTQYF.

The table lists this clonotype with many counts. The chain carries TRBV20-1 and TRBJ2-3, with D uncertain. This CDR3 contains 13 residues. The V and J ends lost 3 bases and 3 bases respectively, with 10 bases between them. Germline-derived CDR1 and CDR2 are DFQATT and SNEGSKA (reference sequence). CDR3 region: CSARLGSTDTQYF. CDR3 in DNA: TGCAGTGCTAGGCTAGGATCAACAGATACGCAGTATTTT.

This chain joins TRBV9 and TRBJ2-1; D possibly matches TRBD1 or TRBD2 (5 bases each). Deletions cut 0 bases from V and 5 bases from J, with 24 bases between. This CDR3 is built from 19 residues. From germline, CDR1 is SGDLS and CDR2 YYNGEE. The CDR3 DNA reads TGTGCCAGCAGCGTAGTTGGGGGTGGAACTAGAAGGGGTCACAATGAGCAGTTCTTC. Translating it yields CASSVVGGGTRRGHNEQFF.

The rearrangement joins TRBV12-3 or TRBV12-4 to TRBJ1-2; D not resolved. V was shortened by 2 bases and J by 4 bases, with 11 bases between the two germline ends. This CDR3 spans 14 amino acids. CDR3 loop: CASSLMGRGYGYTF. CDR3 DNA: TGTGCCAGCAGTTTAATGGGTAGAGGCTATGGCTACACCTTC.

Here the CDR3 reads CASRPRTVLTDTQYF. The CDR3 nucleotides are TGTGCCAGCAGACCCCGGACAGTTCTCACAGATACGCAGTATTTT. The rearrangement uses TRBV7-6 and TRBJ2-3; tentative D call: TRBD1 (6 bases). Trimming left V 6 bases short and J 2 bases short, with 15 bases between. Germline assignment: CDR1 SGHVS and CDR2 FNYEAQ. The length of the CDR3 is 15 residues. The full variable domain, rest sourced from reference TRBV7-6 and TRBJ2-3, is GAGVSQSPRYKVTKRGQDVALRCDPISGHVSLYWYRQALGQGPEFLTYFNYEAQQDKSGLPNDRFSAERPEGSISTLTIQRTEQRDSAMYRCASRPRTVLTDTQYFGPGTRLTVL.

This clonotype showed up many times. The CDR3 loop is CASVPGQAVYGYTF. In nucleotides, the CDR3 is TGTGCCAGCGTCCCGGGACAGGCCGTCTATGGCTACACCTTC. This sequence joins TRBV19 and TRBJ1-2, with 8 bases identical to TRBD1. Germline CDR1 is LNHDA and CDR2 is SQIVND (reference sequence). This CDR3 has 14 residues. V gave up 9 bases and J gave up 4 bases; unmatched junction bases: 10.

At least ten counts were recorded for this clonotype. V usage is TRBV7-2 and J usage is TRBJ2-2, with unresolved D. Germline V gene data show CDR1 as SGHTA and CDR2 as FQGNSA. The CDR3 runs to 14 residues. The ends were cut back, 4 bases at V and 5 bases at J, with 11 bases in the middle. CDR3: CASSSSSRTGELFF. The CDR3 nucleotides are TGTGCCAGCAGCTCGAGTTCGCGGACCGGGGAGCTGTTTTTT.

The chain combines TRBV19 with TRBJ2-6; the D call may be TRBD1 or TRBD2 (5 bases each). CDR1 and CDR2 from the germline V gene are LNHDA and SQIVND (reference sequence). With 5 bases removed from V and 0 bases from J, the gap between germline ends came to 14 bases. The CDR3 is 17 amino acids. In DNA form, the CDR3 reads TGTGCCAGTAGTCCGGGACGGGCGATCTCTGGGGCCAACGTCCTGACTTTC. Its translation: CASSPGRAISGANVLTF.

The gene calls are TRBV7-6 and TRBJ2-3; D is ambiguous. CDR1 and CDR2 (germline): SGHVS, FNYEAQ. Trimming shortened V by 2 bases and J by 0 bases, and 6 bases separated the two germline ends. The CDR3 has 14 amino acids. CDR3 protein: CASSLSRSTDTQYF. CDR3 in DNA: TGTGCCAGCAGCTTAAGCAGAAGCACAGATACGCAGTATTTT.